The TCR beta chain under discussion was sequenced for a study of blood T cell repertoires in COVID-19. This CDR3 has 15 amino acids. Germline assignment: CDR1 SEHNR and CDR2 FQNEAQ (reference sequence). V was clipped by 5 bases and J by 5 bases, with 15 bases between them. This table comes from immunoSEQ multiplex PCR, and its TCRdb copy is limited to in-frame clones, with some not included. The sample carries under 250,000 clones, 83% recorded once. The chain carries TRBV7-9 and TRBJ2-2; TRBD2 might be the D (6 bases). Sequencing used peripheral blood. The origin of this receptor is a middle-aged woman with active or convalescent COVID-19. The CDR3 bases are TGTGCCAGCAGCCTGGAGGGTGCGTGGACCGGGGAGCTGTTTTTT. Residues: CASSLEGAWTGELFF.